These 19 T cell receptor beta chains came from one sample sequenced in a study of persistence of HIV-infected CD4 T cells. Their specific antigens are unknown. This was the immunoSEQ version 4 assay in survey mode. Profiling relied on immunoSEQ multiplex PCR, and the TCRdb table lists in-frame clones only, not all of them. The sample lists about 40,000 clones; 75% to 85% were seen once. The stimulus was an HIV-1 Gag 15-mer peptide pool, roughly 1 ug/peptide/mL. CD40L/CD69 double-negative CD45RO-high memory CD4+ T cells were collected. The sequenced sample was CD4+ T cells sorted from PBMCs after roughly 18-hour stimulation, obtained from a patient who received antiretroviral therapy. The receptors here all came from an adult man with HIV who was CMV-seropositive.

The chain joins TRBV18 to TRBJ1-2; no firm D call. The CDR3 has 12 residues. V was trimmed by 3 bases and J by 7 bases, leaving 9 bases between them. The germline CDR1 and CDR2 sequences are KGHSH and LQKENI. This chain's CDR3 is CASSPNRAGYTF. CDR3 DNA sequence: TGTGCCAGCTCACCGAACCGAGCTGGCTACACCTTC.

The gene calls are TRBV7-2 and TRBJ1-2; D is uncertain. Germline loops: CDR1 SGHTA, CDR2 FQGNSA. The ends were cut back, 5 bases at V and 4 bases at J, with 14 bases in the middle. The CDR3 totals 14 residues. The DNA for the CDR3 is TGTGCCAGCAGCCAAGACACGGGGATCTATGGCTACACCTTC. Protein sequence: CASSQDTGIYGYTF.

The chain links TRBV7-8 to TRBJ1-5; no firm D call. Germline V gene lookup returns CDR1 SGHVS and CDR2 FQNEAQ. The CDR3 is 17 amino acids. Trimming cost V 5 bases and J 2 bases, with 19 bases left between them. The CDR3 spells CASSPLLGQAGNQPQHF. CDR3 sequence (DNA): TGTGCCAGCAGCCCCCTCCTTGGGCAGGCTGGCAATCAGCCCCAGCATTTT.

CDR3 residues: CASRTGTSGEDTQYF. CDR3 nucleotides: TGCGCCAGCAGAACCGGGACTAGCGGGGAAGATACGCAGTATTTT. The J gene is TRBJ2-3, the V gene TRBV10-1; TRBD2 matches at 13 bases. Germline CDR1 WNHNN, CDR2 SYGVQD (reference sequence). The J segment lost 5 bases and the V segment lost 6 bases, leaving 5 bases of the junction unmatched. This CDR3 region has 15 residues.

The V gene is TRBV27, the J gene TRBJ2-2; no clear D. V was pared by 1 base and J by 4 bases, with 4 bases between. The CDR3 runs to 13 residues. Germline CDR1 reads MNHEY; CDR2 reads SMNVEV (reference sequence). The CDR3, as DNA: TGTGCCAGCAGTTTATACGCCACCGGGGAGCTGTTTTTT. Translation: CASSLYATGELFF.

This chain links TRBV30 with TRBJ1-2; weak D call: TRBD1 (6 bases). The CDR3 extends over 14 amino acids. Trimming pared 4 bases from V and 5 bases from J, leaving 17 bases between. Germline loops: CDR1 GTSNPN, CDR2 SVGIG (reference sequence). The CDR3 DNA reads TGTGCCTGGACCCCCAGGGGATTGACGTATGGCTACACCTTC. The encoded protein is CAWTPRGLTYGYTF.

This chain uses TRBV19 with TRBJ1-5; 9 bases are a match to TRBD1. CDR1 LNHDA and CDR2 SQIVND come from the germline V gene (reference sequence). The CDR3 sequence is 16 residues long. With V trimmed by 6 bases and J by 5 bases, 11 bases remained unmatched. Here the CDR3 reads CASSKRGRDRDQPQHF. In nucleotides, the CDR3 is TGTGCCAGTAGCAAAAGAGGCCGGGACAGGGATCAGCCCCAGCATTTT. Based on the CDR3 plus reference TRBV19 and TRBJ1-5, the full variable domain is DGGITQSPKYLFRKEGQNVTLSCEQNLNHDAMYWYRQDPGQGLRLIYYSQIVNDFQKGDIAEGYSVSREKKESFPLTVTSAQKNPTAFYLCASSKRGRDRDQPQHFGDGTRLSIL.

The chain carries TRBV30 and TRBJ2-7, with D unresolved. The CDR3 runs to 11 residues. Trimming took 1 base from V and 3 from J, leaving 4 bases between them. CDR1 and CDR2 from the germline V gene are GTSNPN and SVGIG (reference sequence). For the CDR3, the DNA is TGTGCCTGGAGTGGGAACTACGAGCAGTACTTC. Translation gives CAWSGNYEQYF.

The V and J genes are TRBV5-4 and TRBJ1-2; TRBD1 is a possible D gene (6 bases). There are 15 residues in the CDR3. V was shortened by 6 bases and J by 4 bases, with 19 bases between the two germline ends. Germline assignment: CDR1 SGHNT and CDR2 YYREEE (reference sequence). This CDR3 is CASNPGAQLGYGYTF. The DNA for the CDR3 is TGTGCCAGCAACCCGGGGGCCCAGTTAGGCTATGGCTACACCTTC. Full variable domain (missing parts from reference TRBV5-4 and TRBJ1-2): ETGVTQSPTHLIKTRGQQVTLRCSSQSGHNTVSWYQQALGQGPQFIFQYYREEENGRGNFPPRFSGLQFPNYSSELNVNALELDDSALYLCASNPGAQLGYGYTFGSGTRLTVV.

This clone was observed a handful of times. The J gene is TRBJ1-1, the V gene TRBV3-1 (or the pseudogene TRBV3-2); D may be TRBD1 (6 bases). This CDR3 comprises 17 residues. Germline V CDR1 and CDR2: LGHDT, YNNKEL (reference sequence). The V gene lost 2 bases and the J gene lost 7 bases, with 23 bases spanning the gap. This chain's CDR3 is CASSQRRGRDWDGEAFF. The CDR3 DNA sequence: TGTGCCAGCAGCCAAAGAAGGGGGAGGGACTGGGACGGTGAAGCTTTCTTT.

This chain's CDR3 is CASTPVPGYGANVLTF. In DNA form, the CDR3 reads TGTGCCAGCACTCCCGTACCTGGGTATGGGGCCAACGTCCTGACTTTC. V is TRBV7-9 and J is TRBJ2-6; D remains unclear. The CDR3 loop spans 16 amino acids. V lost 7 bases to trimming and J lost 3 bases, with 16 bases between them. Per the germline V gene, CDR1 is SEHNR and CDR2 is FQNEAQ (reference sequence).

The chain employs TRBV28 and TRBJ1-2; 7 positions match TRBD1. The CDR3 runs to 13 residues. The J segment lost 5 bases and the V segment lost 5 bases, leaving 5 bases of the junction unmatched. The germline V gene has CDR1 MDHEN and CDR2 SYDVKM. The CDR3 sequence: CASSRQGGYGYTF. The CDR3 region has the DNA TGTGCCAGCAGTCGACAGGGAGGATATGGCTACACCTTC.

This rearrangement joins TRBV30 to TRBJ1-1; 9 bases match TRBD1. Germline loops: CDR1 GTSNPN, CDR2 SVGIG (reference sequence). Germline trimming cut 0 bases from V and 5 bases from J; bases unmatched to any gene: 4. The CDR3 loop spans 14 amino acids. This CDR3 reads CAWSVWDRATEAFF. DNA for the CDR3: TGTGCCTGGAGTGTTTGGGACAGGGCGACTGAAGCTTTCTTT.

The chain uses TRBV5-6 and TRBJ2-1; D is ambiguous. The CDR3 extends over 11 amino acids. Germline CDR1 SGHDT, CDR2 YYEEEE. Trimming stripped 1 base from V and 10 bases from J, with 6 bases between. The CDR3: CASSLSGEQFF. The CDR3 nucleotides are TGTGCCAGCAGCTTGAGTGGGGAGCAGTTCTTC.

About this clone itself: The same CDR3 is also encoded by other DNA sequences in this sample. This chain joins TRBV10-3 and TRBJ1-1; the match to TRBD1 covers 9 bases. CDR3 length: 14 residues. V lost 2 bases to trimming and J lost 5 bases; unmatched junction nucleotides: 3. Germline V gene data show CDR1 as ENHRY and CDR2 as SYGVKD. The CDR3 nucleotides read TGTGCCATCAGTGAGGGACAGGGGAGGACTGAAGCTTTCTTT. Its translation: CAISEGQGRTEAFF.

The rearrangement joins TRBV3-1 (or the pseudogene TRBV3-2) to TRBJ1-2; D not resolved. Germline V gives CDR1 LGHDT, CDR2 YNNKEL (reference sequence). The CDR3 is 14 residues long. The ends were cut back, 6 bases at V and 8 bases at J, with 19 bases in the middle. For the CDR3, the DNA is TGTGCCAGCAGACGCTTGGGGAGCGACTGGGGCTACACCTTC. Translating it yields CASRRLGSDWGYTF.

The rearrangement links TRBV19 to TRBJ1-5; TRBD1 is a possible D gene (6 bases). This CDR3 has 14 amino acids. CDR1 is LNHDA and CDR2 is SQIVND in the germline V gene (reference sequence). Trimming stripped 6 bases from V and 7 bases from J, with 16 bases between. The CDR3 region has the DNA TGTGCCAGTAGACCCAGGGGACCTACGCAGCCCCAGCATTTT. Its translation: CASRPRGPTQPQHF. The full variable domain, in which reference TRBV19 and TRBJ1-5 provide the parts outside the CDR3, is DGGITQSPKYLFRKEGQNVTLSCEQNLNHDAMYWYRQDPGQGLRLIYYSQIVNDFQKGDIAEGYSVSREKKESFPLTVTSAQKNPTAFYLCASRPRGPTQPQHFGDGTRLSIL.

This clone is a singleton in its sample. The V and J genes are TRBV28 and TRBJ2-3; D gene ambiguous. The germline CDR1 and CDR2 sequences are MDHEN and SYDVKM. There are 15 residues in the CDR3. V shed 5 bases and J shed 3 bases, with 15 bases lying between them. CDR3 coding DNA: TGTGCCAGCAGTCCTCCTCGGGTGACTACAGATACGCAGTATTTT. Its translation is CASSPPRVTTDTQYF.

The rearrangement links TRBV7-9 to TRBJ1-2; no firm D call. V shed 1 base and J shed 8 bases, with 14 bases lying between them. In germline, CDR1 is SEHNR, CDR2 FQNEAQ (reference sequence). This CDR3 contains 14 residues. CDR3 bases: TGTGCCAGCAGCTTAGTGGGAGGACCACTAGGCTACACCTTC. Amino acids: CASSLVGGPLGYTF.